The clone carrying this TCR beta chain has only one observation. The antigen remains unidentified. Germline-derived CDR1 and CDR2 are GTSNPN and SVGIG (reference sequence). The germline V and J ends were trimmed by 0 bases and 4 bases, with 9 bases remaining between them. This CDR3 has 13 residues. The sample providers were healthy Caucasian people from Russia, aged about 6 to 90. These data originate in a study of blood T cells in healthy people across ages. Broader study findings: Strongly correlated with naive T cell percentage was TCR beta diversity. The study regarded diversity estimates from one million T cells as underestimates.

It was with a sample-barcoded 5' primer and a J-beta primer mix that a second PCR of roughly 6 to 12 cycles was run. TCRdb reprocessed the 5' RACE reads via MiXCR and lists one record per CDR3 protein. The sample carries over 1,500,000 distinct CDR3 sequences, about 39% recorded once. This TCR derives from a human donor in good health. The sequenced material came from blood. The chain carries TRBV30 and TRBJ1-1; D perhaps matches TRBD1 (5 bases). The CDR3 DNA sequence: TGTGCCTGGAGTGTAGTTGGGGCCACTGAAGCTTTCTTT. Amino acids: CAWSVVGATEAFF.